One and the same sample provided the 4 T cell receptor beta chains below, sequenced in a study of cytotoxic CD8 clonotypes in ibrutinib-treated CLL. Assay used: immunoSEQ multiplex PCR; TCRdb lists only in-frame clones, some missing. This sample carries 140,000 or so clones, 79% of them seen once, and the ten largest clones take 10% to 15%. Sequencing used PBMCs, obtained after 12 months of ibrutinib treatment. The receptors come from a human donor with chronic lymphocytic leukemia.

The gene calls are TRBV30 and TRBJ2-1; 10 positions agree with TRBD2. This CDR3 is 14 amino acids long. Germline assignment: CDR1 GTSNPN and CDR2 SVGIG (reference sequence). Trimming at V came to 5 bases and at J to 9 bases, leaving 10 bases not matched to a gene. CDR3 in amino acids: CAWGGLAGAGEQFF. CDR3 bases: TGTGCCTGGGGGGGGCTAGCGGGAGCGGGTGAGCAGTTCTTC. Variable domain in full (rest from reference TRBV30 and TRBJ2-1): SQTIHQWPATLVQPVGSPLSLECTVEGTSNPNLYWYRQAAGRGLQLLFYSVGIGQISSEVPQNLSASRPQDRQFILSSKKLLLSDSGFYLCAWGGLAGAGEQFFGPGTRLTVL.

J is TRBJ1-2 and V is TRBV18; no clear D gene. Trimming stripped 5 bases from V and 3 bases from J, with 13 bases between. CDR1 and CDR2 (germline): KGHSH, LQKENI. The CDR3 sequence is 14 residues long. The CDR3, as DNA: TGTGCCAGCTCAACCCCAGGATCGGACTATGGCTACACCTTC. This translates into CASSTPGSDYGYTF.

In this sample, this clone turned up a few times. CDR3 sequence reads: CASSTSRGTDTQYF. The CDR3 coding sequence is TGTGCCAGCAGTACTTCCAGGGGAACAGATACGCAGTATTTT. The genes are TRBV6-5 and TRBJ2-3; D might be TRBD1 (6 bases). The germline V and J ends were trimmed by 5 bases and 3 bases, with 12 bases remaining between them. Germline V gene data show CDR1 as MNHEY and CDR2 as SVGAGI. The CDR3 totals 14 residues.

The chain joins TRBV11-2 to TRBJ2-5, with 8 bases matching TRBD1. With 6 bases clipped from V and 1 base from J, the junction kept 1 base outside the gene matches. Germline CDR1 SGHAT, CDR2 FQNNGV. The CDR3 has 13 amino acids. CDR3 sequence (DNA): TGTGCCAGCAGAGGGACAGGCCAAGAGACCCAGTACTTC. Its protein is CASRGTGQETQYF.